A selection of T cell receptor beta chains follows, all from one sample in a study of HIV-infected children after antiretroviral therapy interruption. A single record per CDR3 protein comes from TCRdb applying MiXCR to the 3' RACE reads. The repertoire consists of some 90,000 distinct CDR3 sequences, with roughly 6.7% occurring once and the leading ten covering about 1.1%. The sample here was CD45RA+ CD4+ T cells from PBMCs, pooled from several time points, taken from a donor given antiretroviral therapy, either interrupted or continuous. The receptors were gathered from a pool of human donors with HIV. The CDR3 runs from the conserved cysteine through the conserved F or W. The order of the fields is J gene, V gene, CDR3 protein.

>TRBJ2-7|TRBV10-3
CASRSSYEQYF
>TRBJ2-2|TRBV24-1
CATSDPGFNTGELFF
>TRBJ2-7|TRBV12-3/TRBV12-4
CASSPGQVLGEQYF
>TRBJ2-1|TRBV10-3
CACASGGPSRGNEQFF
>TRBJ2-7|TRBV14
CASTGGKGMVYEQYF
>TRBJ2-7|TRBV28
CASSFGTAYEQYF
>TRBJ2-5|TRBV24-1
CATGGKETQYF
>TRBJ1-2|TRBV15
CATSRDPTEYGYTF
>TRBJ1-5|TRBV6-5
CASSLAGRGNQPQHF
>TRBJ2-1|TRBV5-1
CASSLGTDPTGKFF
>TRBJ2-7|TRBV11-2
CASSLGGGTGSYEQYF